This T cell receptor beta chain stems from a study of T cell responses to AZD1222 COVID-19 vaccine. Second doses that came at about 4 or about 12 weeks were put together. Overall study results and limits: Among vaccine-associated CD4 TCRs, coverage spanned spike, with dominance at 160-218 and 743-854.

Note on this clone: Its antigen is as yet unknown.

CDR3 length equals 17 residues. Trimming removed 5 bases from V and 2 bases from J; junction bases left unmatched: 12. Looked up from germline, CDR1 is SGHTA and CDR2 is FQGTGA. Generated by immunoSEQ multiplex PCR, the TCRdb table keeps only in-frame clones and is missing some. In the table there are 150,000 to 200,000 clones, about 90% of which are singletons. This sample comprised peripheral blood, obtained 28 days after the second AZD1222 dose. The sequence came from an adult who received the AZD1222 COVID-19 vaccine. The chain is built from TRBV7-3 and TRBJ1-5; 7 bases fit TRBD1. The CDR3 sequence is CASSPTTTGTGNQPQHF. The CDR3 coding sequence is TGTGCCAGCAGCCCGACGACGACAGGGACTGGCAATCAGCCCCAGCATTTT. Combining the CDR3 with reference TRBV7-3 and TRBJ1-5 gives the whole variable domain GAGVSQTPSNKVTEKGKYVELRCDPISGHTALYWYRQSLGQGPEFLIYFQGTGAADDSGLPNDRFFAVRPEGSVSTLKIQRTERGDSAVYLCASSPTTTGTGNQPQHFGDGTRLSIL.